The source of this T cell receptor (beta chain) is a study of T cell repertoires in cytomegalovirus infection. Overall study context: CMV epitopes that were recently identified and HLA-C-restricted were used alongside well-studied HLA-B-restricted ones.

This CDR3 is 14 amino acids long. The ends were cut back, 6 bases at V and 5 bases at J, with 16 bases in the middle. The germline CDR1 and CDR2 sequences are MNHNS and SASEGT. Study-level points and caveats: Frequencies of public TCR beta families were cumulated, and this identified carriers of CMV plus the relevant HLA.

A word on this clonotype: Its antigen is currently unknown.

TCRdb called the reads again in MiXCR, with one record for every CDR3 protein. The table shows approximately 74,000 distinct CDR3 sequences, with 40% occurring only once. Sequenced material: CD8+ T cells from cultured PBMCs, taken from culture after CMV antigen stimulation. The chain joins TRBV6-1 to TRBJ2-5; a possible D gene is TRBD1 (6 bases). The receptor was isolated from a human donor in good health (CMV status not recorded). Some clones in this sample may be carry-over from other donors' samples. This CDR3 is CASSPQGGTETQYF. The CDR3 coding sequence is TGTGCCAGCAGCCCACAGGGTGGGACGGAGACCCAGTACTTC.